This T cell receptor beta chain came from a study of cytomegalovirus exposure and HLA in healthy donors. The wider study: Genotyping showed roughly 81% of over 350 donors falling in the Caucasian-associated ancestry cluster.

Remarks on this clone: No antigen is known for it.

Vbeta (60) and Jbeta (13) primers were used in the PCR. The protocol was immunoSEQ multiplex PCR, while the TCRdb copy is restricted to in-frame clones and leaves out a portion. This table holds 200,000 or so clones. Trimming removed 6 bases at V and 5 bases at J, with 14 bases between. This CDR3 has 14 amino acids. Germline V gene lookup returns CDR1 MNHEY and CDR2 SMNVEV (reference sequence). The study's findings and limits: Segments of the TCR beta V type were, in most cases, productive about 90% or about 30% of the time in an earlier analysis. Among TCR beta chains, those listed as cytomegalovirus-associated numbered around 180.

This clonotype was obtained from a girl aged 2-15 years in good health and CMV-seropositive. The chain is built from TRBV27 and TRBJ2-1; tentatively, D is TRBD2 (5 bases). Sequences were obtained from PBMCs. The CDR3 bases are TGTGCCAGCAGGTTCCGGGAAATGGACAATGAGCAGTTCTTC. Translation: CASRFREMDNEQFF.